Below, 8 T cell receptor beta chains from the same sample are listed, as sequenced in a study of cytomegalovirus exposure and HLA in healthy donors. The PCR ran on 60 Vbeta and 13 Jbeta primers. The table came from immunoSEQ multiplex PCR; TCRdb's copy has only in-frame clones and leaves some out. The sample yields 200,000 or so clones, 84% seen once. The sequencing input was PBMCs. The receptors here all came from a boy aged 10-17 years in good health and CMV-seronegative.

The V call is TRBV6-5, the J call TRBJ2-2, with a tentative D call TRBD1 (6 bases). CDR3 length equals 13 residues. V gave up 5 bases and J gave up 6 bases, with 10 bases separating them. Germline-derived CDR1 and CDR2 are MNHEY and SVGAGI. In DNA form, the CDR3 reads TGTGCCAGCAGTCCTCACAGGGCCGGGGAGCTGTTTTTT. Amino acids: CASSPHRAGELFF.

The rearrangement uses TRBV21-1 and TRBJ2-1; TRBD2 is the table's D call, not checked against the DNA. TRBV21-1 is a pseudogene segment. The CDR3 covers 16 residues. For the CDR3, the DNA is TGTGCCAGCAGCAAAGGACTAGCCGCCCTAGTAAATGAGCAGTTCTTC. Its translation is CASSKGLAALVNEQFF.

The chain is built from TRBV6-5 and TRBJ2-7; D may be TRBD1 (5 bases). The CDR3 sequence is 15 residues long. Looked up from germline, CDR1 is MNHEY and CDR2 is SVGAGI. Deletions cut 6 bases from V and 4 bases from J, with 19 bases between. The DNA for the CDR3 is TGTGCCAGCAGCTCGCAAGGGGATTATCGGTACGAGCAGTACTTC. Protein: CASSSQGDYRYEQYF.

The J gene is TRBJ1-1, the V gene TRBV11-2; TRBD1 aligns across 8 bases. The CDR3 is 15 amino acids. Per germline, CDR1 SGHAT and CDR2 FQNNGV. After removal of 4 bases from V and 4 bases from J, the junction contained 8 bases not matched to a gene. CDR3 amino acids: CASSSQTGARTEAFF. For the CDR3, the DNA is TGTGCCAGCAGCTCCCAGACAGGGGCTCGCACTGAAGCTTTCTTT. The entire variable domain, with the rest obtained from reference TRBV11-2 and TRBJ1-1, is as follows: EAGVAQSPRYKIIEKRQSVAFWCNPISGHATLYWYQQILGQGPKLLIQFQNNGVVDDSQLPKDRFSAERLKGVDSTLKIQPAKLEDSAVYLCASSSQTGARTEAFFGQGTRLTVV.

The gene calls are TRBV28 and TRBJ2-5, with 10 bases lining up with TRBD2. The CDR3 contains 17 residues. Germline-derived CDR1 and CDR2 are MDHEN and SYDVKM. After removal of 1 base from V and 5 bases from J, the junction contained 10 bases not matched to a gene. CDR3 residues: CASSLLGLAGVIETQYF. The CDR3 bases are TGTGCCAGCAGTTTATTAGGCCTAGCGGGAGTAATTGAGACCCAGTACTTC. The whole variable domain, remainder taken from reference TRBV28 and TRBJ2-5, is DVKVTQSSRYLVKRTGEKVFLECVQDMDHENMFWYRQDPGLGLRLIYFSYDVKMKEKGDIPEGYSVSREKKERFSLILESASTNQTSMYLCASSLLGLAGVIETQYFGPGTRLLVL.

The chain recombines TRBV5-5 with TRBJ1-5, with 8 bases identical to TRBD1. The ends lost 4 bases at V and 5 bases at J; junction bases unmatched: 8. The CDR3 runs 15 residues. CDR1 and CDR2 (germline): SGHKS, YYEKEE (reference sequence). The DNA for the CDR3 is TGTGCCAGCAGCACCGGGGACAGGAGGGATCAGCCCCAGCATTTT. Translating gives CASSTGDRRDQPQHF.

CDR3 amino acids: CASSSGAGGSRGTYEQYF. DNA of the CDR3: TGTGCCAGCAGCTCCGGGGCAGGGGGTTCCCGTGGAACCTACGAGCAGTACTTC. The V call is TRBV7-3, the J call TRBJ2-7; TRBD1 agrees at 7 bases. Germline V CDR1 and CDR2: SGHTA, FQGTGA. Germline trimming cut 4 bases from V and 2 bases from J; bases unmatched to any gene: 17. The CDR3 has 18 residues.

This rearrangement joins TRBV27 to TRBJ2-7; 10 nucleotides agree with TRBD2. The CDR3 has 14 residues. Germline-derived CDR1 and CDR2 are MNHEY and SMNVEV (reference sequence). J gave up 5 bases and V 5 bases, and 6 bases lay outside the gene matches. In DNA form, the CDR3 reads TGTGCCAGCAGTAGAGCGGGAGGGAGGAACGAGCAGTACTTC. Translation gives CASSRAGGRNEQYF.